These 32 T cell receptor beta chains were all obtained from the same sample, sequenced in a study of regulatory T cells in long-lasting Graves disease. Indicated time point: newly diagnosed GD, antithyroid drugs for less than 3 months. PBMCs provided the RNA from which the TCR library was made. CDR3-region Arm-PCR and iRepertoire HTBI primers produced the TCR beta libraries. One entry per CDR3 protein results from TCRdb running MiXCR on the multiplex PCR reads. The data contain 440,000 or so distinct CDR3 sequences, 14% to 15% of them singletons. The same data also went into a second study, on T cells in Graves' hyperthyroidism and ophthalmopathy.

The material sequenced was peripheral blood mononuclear cells (PBMCs), taken at new diagnosis, from a patient treated with antithyroid drugs. The source of these receptors is a woman aged 25-40 years with Graves disease.

This clonotype was recorded many times. The CDR3 spells CASSYGTGNTGELFF. In DNA, the CDR3 is TGCGCCAGCAGCTATGGGACAGGGAACACCGGGGAGCTGTTTTTT. The chain has TRBV5-1 and TRBJ2-2; TRBD1 agrees at 8 bases. CDR3 length equals 15 residues. V lost 3 bases, J lost 1 base, and 2 bases stayed unmatched. The germline CDR1 and CDR2 sequences are SGHRS and YFSETQ.

This clonotype was seen many times. The germline gene is not matched at one end of the junction; a read error may be the cause. This chain joins TRBV3-1 and TRBJ2-1; 10 nucleotides agree with TRBD2. Germline V gene lookup returns CDR1 LGHDT and CDR2 YNNKEL (reference sequence). CDR3 size: 16 residues. CDR3 amino acids: CASSQETSGLRNEQFF. The DNA for the CDR3 is TGTGCCAGCAGTCAAGAGACTAGCGGGTTAAGGAATGAGCAGTTCTTC.

This clonotype was observed at least ten times. The CDR3 DNA reads as TGCGCCAGCAGCTTGGACAGCGCTTCACCCCTCCACTTT. This translates into CASSLDSASPLHF. The chain uses TRBV5-1 and TRBJ1-6; D is unclear. The germline V gene has CDR1 SGHRS and CDR2 YFSETQ. The CDR3 is 13 residues long. V lost 0 bases and J lost 9, with 7 bases in between.

About this clonotype itself: A read error may account for a junction end that differs from germline. The chain has TRBV11-2 and TRBJ2-5; unclear D gene. Per germline, CDR1 SGHAT and CDR2 FQNNGV. The CDR3 is made up of 17 amino acids. The CDR3 here is CASSLGLSGNLQEAQYF. The CDR3 region has the DNA TGTGCCAGCAGCTTAGGGCTTTCGGGTAACCTCCAAGAGGCCCAGTACTTC.

In this sample, this clonotype turned up a few times. V and J are TRBV27 and TRBJ1-1; 7 bases align to TRBD1. The germline V gene encodes CDR1 MNHEY and CDR2 SMNVEV (reference sequence). There are 16 residues in the CDR3. Trimming removed 2 bases from V and 0 bases from J; junction bases left unmatched: 6. Here the CDR3 reads CASSLKAGGMNTEAFF. The CDR3 coding sequence is TGTGCCAGCAGTTTAAAGGCAGGGGGGATGAACACTGAAGCTTTCTTT.

As regards this clonotype: A far more abundant clone sits one base away, making this likely a read error. The rearrangement joins TRBV11-3 to TRBJ2-1; the match to TRBD2 covers 9 bases. CDR1 SGHNT and CDR2 YENEEA come from the germline V gene. Trimming cost V 2 bases and J 5 bases; bases outside gene matches: 7. The CDR3 consists of 16 residues. As DNA, the CDR3 is TGTGCCAGCAGCTTAAGGGTAGCGGGAGTTCACAATGAGCAGTTCTTC. This codes for CASSLRVAGVHNEQFF.

Details on this clonotype: A read error may be the cause here, since a much bigger clone is one base away. V gene TRBV27 combines with J gene TRBJ2-7, with D perhaps matching TRBD1 (6 bases). The germline V gene has CDR1 MNHEY and CDR2 SMNVEV (reference sequence). The CDR3 totals 16 residues. The V end lost 7 bases, the J end lost 3 bases, and 22 bases lay between the germline ends. This chain's CDR3 is CASMSGSGTRFYEQYF. The CDR3 nucleotides read TGTGCCAGCATGAGTGGATCCGGGACACGGTTCTACGAGCAGTACTTC.

This clonotype was seen repeatedly, ten times or more. The V and J genes are TRBV7-2 and TRBJ2-1; D gene uncertain. V was trimmed by 5 bases and J by 4 bases, leaving 12 bases between them. Germline V gene data show CDR1 as SGHTA and CDR2 as FQGNSA. CDR3 length equals 14 residues. This chain's CDR3 is CASSPNGRYNEQFF. The DNA for the CDR3 is TGTGCCAGCAGCCCGAATGGACGATACAATGAGCAGTTCTTC.

A word on this clonotype: One base away lies a much larger clone, so this may be a sequencing read error. The V and J genes are TRBV9 and TRBJ2-7, with TRBD1 matching 9 bases. The CDR3 loop spans 16 amino acids. Germline V gene sequence: CDR1 SGDLS, CDR2 YYNGEE. The CDR3 bases are TGTGCCAGCAGCGCCGGGACAGGGAAAACCACCTACGGGCAGTACTTC. Translated: CASSAGTGKTTYGQYF.

This clonotype has a handful of counts. V usage is TRBV19 and J usage is TRBJ2-6, with 8 positions matching TRBD1. CDR3 length equals 17 residues. The ends lost 1 base at V and 0 bases at J; junction bases unmatched: 2. CDR1 LNHDA and CDR2 SQIVND come from the germline V gene (reference sequence). CDR3 residues: CASSIGQGASGANVLTF. In DNA, the CDR3 is TGTGCCAGTAGTATAGGGCAGGGGGCCTCTGGGGCCAACGTCCTGACTTTC. Filled out from reference TRBV19 and TRBJ2-6, the complete variable domain reads DGGITQSPKYLFRKEGQNVTLSCEQNLNHDAMYWYRQDPGQGLRLIYYSQIVNDFQKGDIAEGYSVSREKKESFPLTVTSAQKNPTAFYLCASSIGQGASGANVLTFGAGSRLTVL.

This clonotype was counted ten times or more. The chain is built from TRBV20-1 and TRBJ2-1, with D tentatively TRBD2 (6 bases). Trimming stripped 3 bases from V and 1 base from J, with 7 bases between. The CDR3 length is 13 residues. Germline CDR1 reads DFQATT; CDR2 reads SNEGSKA (reference sequence). The CDR3 region has the DNA TGCAGTGCTAGTCGGGGGTCCTACAATGAGCAGTTCTTC. Amino acids: CSASRGSYNEQFF.

V gene TRBV24-1 combines with J gene TRBJ2-2; 11 bases align to TRBD2. After removal of 7 bases from V and 2 bases from J, the junction contained 2 bases not matched to a gene. CDR1 KGHDR and CDR2 SFDVKD come from the germline V gene. The CDR3 consists of 15 residues. The CDR3 DNA reads TGTGCCACCAGAGGGACTAGCGGAAACACCGGGGAGCTGTTTTTT. The encoded protein is CATRGTSGNTGELFF.

This clonotype appeared many times. The genes are TRBV6-1 and TRBJ2-7; 8 positions match TRBD1. CDR3 length: 13 amino acids. J lost 4 bases, V lost 10 bases, and 9 bases had no gene match. CDR1 is MNHNS and CDR2 is SASEGT in the germline V gene. CDR3: CATVRTGYYEQYF. The CDR3 coding sequence is TGTGCCACCGTTAGGACAGGGTATTACGAGCAGTACTTC.

This clonotype was seen at least ten times. The chain has TRBV11-2 and TRBJ2-5; TRBD2 agrees at 8 bases. V shed 5 bases, J shed 3 bases, and the junction held 2 bases outside the gene matches. CDR1 SGHAT and CDR2 FQNNGV come from the germline V gene. The length of the CDR3 is 13 residues. CDR3 sequence (DNA): TGTGCCAGCAGCCAGGGACTAGAAGAGACCCAGTACTTC. Protein sequence: CASSQGLEETQYF.

This clonotype was detected a few times. The V and J genes are TRBV6-1 and TRBJ2-5; the D is unclear. The CDR3 loop spans 15 amino acids. The V end was cut by 2 bases, the J end by 5 bases, with 15 bases between. Germline lookup yields CDR1 MNHNS and CDR2 SASEGT. CDR3 DNA: TGTGCCAGCAGTGAAAGTCTAGGTTCCTTGGAGACCCAGTACTTC. Its translation is CASSESLGSLETQYF.

The chain employs TRBV7-9 and TRBJ1-2; D remains ambiguous. This CDR3 comprises 12 residues. Trimming left V 5 bases short and J 7 bases short, with 11 bases between. CDR1 and CDR2 (germline): SEHNR, FQNEAQ (reference sequence). The CDR3 region is CASSPALGGYTF. The CDR3 nucleotides read TGTGCCAGCAGCCCTGCGCTGGGTGGCTACACCTTC.

This clonotype came up many times. The V gene is TRBV12-3 or TRBV12-4, the J gene TRBJ2-7; no definite D call. The CDR3 spans 13 residues. The ends were cut back, 3 bases at V and 3 bases at J, with 9 bases in the middle. CDR3 protein: CASSFSAIYEQYF. DNA of the CDR3: TGTGCCAGCAGTTTTAGTGCTATCTACGAGCAGTACTTC.

This clonotype was observed at least ten times. The rearrangement joins TRBV5-1 to TRBJ2-4; the D gene is possibly TRBD2 (6 bases). Germline CDR1 is SGHRS and CDR2 is YFSETQ. The V end lost 4 bases, the J end lost 0 bases, and 14 bases lay between the germline ends. The CDR3 runs 16 residues. CDR3 sequence reads: CASSPRDSPAKNIQYF. CDR3 bases: TGCGCCAGCAGCCCTCGGGACTCTCCAGCCAAAAACATTCAGTACTTC.

There are many counts of this clonotype. The chain uses TRBV7-9 and TRBJ2-1; D call uncertain. Germline V CDR1 and CDR2: SEHNR, FQNEAQ (reference sequence). V shed 8 bases and J shed 5 bases, with 7 bases lying between them. The CDR3 sequence is 11 residues long. The CDR3 DNA is TGTGCCAGCTCGACCAACAATGAGCAGTTCTTC. Amino acid sequence: CASSTNNEQFF.

This clonotype came up a few times. This chain links TRBV5-1 with TRBJ2-1, with D unclear. Germline V gene lookup returns CDR1 SGHRS and CDR2 YFSETQ. V shed 5 bases and J shed 8 bases, with 11 bases lying between them. The CDR3 covers 12 residues. The CDR3 DNA sequence: TGCGCCAGCAGTTATAACGGAGATGAGCAGTTCTTC. It yields the protein CASSYNGDEQFF.

This clonotype came up many times. The DNA for the CDR3 is TGTGCCTGGAGCCACTGGGGAGTAACAGATACGCAGTATTTT. This gives the protein CAWSHWGVTDTQYF. This chain links TRBV30 with TRBJ2-3; D may be TRBD2 (5 bases). The V end was cut by 3 bases, the J end by 3 bases, with 13 bases between. CDR1 and CDR2 (germline): GTSNPN, SVGIG (reference sequence). CDR3 length equals 14 residues.

The V and J genes are TRBV10-2 and TRBJ2-2; 8 bases align to TRBD2. Germline-derived CDR1 and CDR2 are WSHSY and SAAADI. V lost 6 bases, J lost 3 bases, and 21 bases stayed unmatched. This CDR3 contains 20 residues. The DNA of the CDR3 is TGCGCCAGCAGAGGCCCCCTGATTTTTAGCGGGAAGAGTGACACCGGGGAGCTGTTTTTT. This codes for CASRGPLIFSGKSDTGELFF.

This clonotype came up once. A read error likely explains this, since a far larger clone differs by one base. The chain links TRBV12-3 or TRBV12-4 to TRBJ2-1; 13 positions agree with TRBD2. V lost 1 base and J lost 9; bases outside the gene matches: 0. The CDR3 covers 14 residues. CDR3 region: CASSLGTSGSEQFF. CDR3 nucleotides: TGTGCCAGCAGTTTAGGGACTAGCGGGAGTGAGCAGTTCTTC.

V gene TRBV3-1 combines with J gene TRBJ2-3; 13 nucleotides align to TRBD2. This CDR3 contains 18 residues. Germline CDR1 is LGHDT and CDR2 is YNNKEL (reference sequence). With 4 bases clipped from V and 1 base from J, the junction kept 8 bases outside the gene matches. CDR3 DNA: TGTGCCAGCAGCCCACACCTCGGACTAGCGGGAGGCACAGATACGCAGTATTTT. It yields the protein CASSPHLGLAGGTDTQYF.

Regarding this clonotype: The missing conserved phenylalanine or tryptophan at the end of this CDR3 makes a read error likely. The chain links TRBV18 to TRBJ2-7; D uncertain. Trimming took off 3 bases at V and 0 bases at J, with 9 bases between the two ends. The CDR3 spans 14 residues. The germline CDR1 and CDR2 sequences are KGHSH and LQKENI. CDR3 coding DNA: TGTGCCAGCTCACCCGGACCGAGCTCCTACGAGCAGTACTCC. Amino acids: CASSPGPSSYEQYS.

The CDR3, as DNA: TGTGCCATTAAGGTGGGGGGCTCTGAAGCTTTCTTT. Translated, it gives CAIKVGGSEAFF. The chain is built from TRBV19 and TRBJ1-1; D possibly corresponds to TRBD1 (6 bases). Trimming removed 10 bases at V and 6 bases at J, with 15 bases between. The CDR3 extends over 12 amino acids. Germline V gives CDR1 LNHDA, CDR2 SQIVND (reference sequence).

The V call is TRBV29-1, the J call TRBJ2-1; D gene uncertain. In germline, CDR1 is SQVTM, CDR2 ANQGSEA. The CDR3 covers 11 residues. The V and J ends lost 6 bases and 4 bases respectively, with 7 bases between them. The CDR3 loop reads CSVDLYNEQFF. The CDR3 coding sequence is TGCAGCGTCGACCTATACAATGAGCAGTTCTTC.

This clonotype is a singleton in its sample. It differs at one base from a far larger clone, so likely a read error. J is TRBJ2-1 and V is TRBV13; no firm D call. Germline-derived CDR1 and CDR2 are PRHDT and FYEKMQ (reference sequence). This CDR3 has 18 residues. The V and J ends lost 1 base and 0 bases respectively, with 16 bases between them. CDR3 residues: CASSLVGNSGSSYNEQFF. CDR3 nucleotides: TGTGCCAGCAGCTTAGTCGGCAACTCTGGTAGCTCCTACAATGAGCAGTTCTTC.

This clonotype was seen many times. The chain links TRBV12-3 or TRBV12-4 to TRBJ1-1; possible D gene TRBD1, 6 bases. This CDR3 is built from 13 residues. V lost 6 bases and J 10 bases, leaving 18 bases between the germline ends. The CDR3 loop reads CASSLDGGGRAFF. The CDR3 bases are TGTGCCAGCAGCTTGGACGGTGGGGGCCGAGCTTTCTTT.

This clonotype was counted at least ten times. The V and J genes are TRBV12-3 or TRBV12-4 and TRBJ1-1; the D is unclear. This CDR3 spans 15 amino acids. Trimming took off 1 base at V and 4 bases at J, with 13 bases between the two ends. This CDR3 reads CASSLGGRWSTEAFF. The CDR3 DNA reads TGTGCCAGCAGTTTAGGAGGGCGATGGAGCACTGAAGCTTTCTTT.

This clonotype appeared many times. The V call is TRBV20-1, the J call TRBJ2-7; D may be TRBD1 (6 bases). The germline V and J ends were trimmed by 3 bases and 4 bases, with 13 bases remaining between them. The length of the CDR3 is 13 residues. CDR1 DFQATT and CDR2 SNEGSKA come from the germline V gene (reference sequence). The CDR3 DNA sequence: TGCAGTGCTAGTACCGGGACATTTTACGAGCAGTACTTC. Protein sequence: CSASTGTFYEQYF.

This clonotype came up many times. J is TRBJ1-1 and V is TRBV10-3, with a tentative D call TRBD1 (5 bases). Between the trimmed V and J ends, which lost 2 bases and 2 bases, there was a span of 6 bases. CDR1 and CDR2 (germline): ENHRY, SYGVKD. The CDR3 covers 13 residues. The CDR3 here is CAISEGHNTEAFF. The CDR3 DNA sequence: TGTGCCATCAGTGAGGGACATAACACTGAAGCTTTCTTT.